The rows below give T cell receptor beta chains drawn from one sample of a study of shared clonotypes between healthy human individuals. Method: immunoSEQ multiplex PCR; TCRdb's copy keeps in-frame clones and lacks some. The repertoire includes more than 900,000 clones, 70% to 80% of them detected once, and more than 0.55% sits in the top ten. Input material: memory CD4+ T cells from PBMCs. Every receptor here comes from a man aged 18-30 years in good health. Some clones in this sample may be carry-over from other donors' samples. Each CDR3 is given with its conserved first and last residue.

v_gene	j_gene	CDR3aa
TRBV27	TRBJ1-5	CASSPGVGGNQPQHF
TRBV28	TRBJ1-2	CATAGGANYGYTF
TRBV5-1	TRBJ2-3	CASSRGDSTDTQYF
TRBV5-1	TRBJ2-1	CASTQLTSGRDNEQFF
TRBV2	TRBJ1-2	CASSEAPGYGYTF
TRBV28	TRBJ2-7	CASSFGTRGLAGGPAYEQYF
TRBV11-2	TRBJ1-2	CASSLGAPSGQGLDGYTF
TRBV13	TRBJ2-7	CASSLQIQGTHEQYF
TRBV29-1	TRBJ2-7	CSVARGQGYEQYF
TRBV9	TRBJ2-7	CASSVGAGEGLYEQYF
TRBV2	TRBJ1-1	CASSRQGADTEAFF
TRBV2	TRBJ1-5	CASSTTQGAGQPQHF
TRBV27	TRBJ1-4	CASTRIGQLKLFF
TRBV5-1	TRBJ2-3	CASSLGAISTDTQYF
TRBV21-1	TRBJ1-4	CASSKGGLEGEKLFF
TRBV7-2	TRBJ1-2	CASSLHPGYGYTF
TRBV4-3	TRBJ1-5	CASSHIALTGGGDQPQHF
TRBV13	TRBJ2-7	CASSARTSFQGEQYF
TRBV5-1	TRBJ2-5	CASSLGSGETQYF
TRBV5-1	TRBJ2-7	CASASGTDYEQYF
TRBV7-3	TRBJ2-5	CASSYGQGETQYF
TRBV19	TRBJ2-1	CASSLGAGAYNEQFF
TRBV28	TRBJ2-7	CASSPGRDYEQYF
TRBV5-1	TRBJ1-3	CASSLEGSHSGNTIYF
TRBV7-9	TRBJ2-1	CASSEFASGTNYNEQFF
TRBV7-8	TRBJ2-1	CASSLLTSGAYSEQFF
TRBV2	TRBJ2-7	CASSPVLKGHEQYF
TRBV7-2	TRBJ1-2	CASSPQGLSGYTF
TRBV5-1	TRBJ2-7	CASSPSYRRSSYEQYF
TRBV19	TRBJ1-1	CASHKIRRGHTEAFF
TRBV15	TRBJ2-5	CATSNYGRPQETQYF
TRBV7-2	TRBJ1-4	CASSNRDRIATNEKLFF
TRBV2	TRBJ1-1	CASSEVSQIAEAFF
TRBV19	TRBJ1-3	CASIPTGILGLSAGNTIYF
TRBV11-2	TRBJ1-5	CASSLAWNQPQHF
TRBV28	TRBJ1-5	CASWESNQPQHF
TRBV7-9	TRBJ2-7	CASGGGGESYEQYF
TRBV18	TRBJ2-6	CASSPGDGGSSGANVLTF
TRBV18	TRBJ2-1	CASSPRWTSGNNEQFF
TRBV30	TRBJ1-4	CAWSVRVGSEKLFF
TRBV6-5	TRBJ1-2	CATTATNYGYTF
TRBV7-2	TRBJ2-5	CASSPPSFQETQYF
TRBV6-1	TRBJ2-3	CASSESIELDTQYF
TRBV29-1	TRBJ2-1	CSAPDTSGRFVEFF
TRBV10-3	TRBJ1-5	CAISGTEDQPQHF
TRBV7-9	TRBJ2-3	CASSLATGLSTDTQYF